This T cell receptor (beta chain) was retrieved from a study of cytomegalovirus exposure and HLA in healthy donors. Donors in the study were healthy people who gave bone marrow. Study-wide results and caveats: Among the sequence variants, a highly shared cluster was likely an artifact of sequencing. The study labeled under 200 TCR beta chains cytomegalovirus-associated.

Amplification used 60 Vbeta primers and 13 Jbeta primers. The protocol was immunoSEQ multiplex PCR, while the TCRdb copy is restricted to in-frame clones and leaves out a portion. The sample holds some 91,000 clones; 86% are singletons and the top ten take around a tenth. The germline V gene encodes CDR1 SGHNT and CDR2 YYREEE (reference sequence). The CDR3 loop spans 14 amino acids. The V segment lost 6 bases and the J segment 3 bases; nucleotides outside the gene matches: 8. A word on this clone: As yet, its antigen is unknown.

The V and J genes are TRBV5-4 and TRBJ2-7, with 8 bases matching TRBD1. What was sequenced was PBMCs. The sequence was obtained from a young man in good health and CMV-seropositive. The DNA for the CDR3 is TGTGCCAGCACCCTTGGACAGGGAGACTACGAGCAGTACTTC. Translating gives CASTLGQGDYEQYF.